A selection of T cell receptor beta chains follows, all from one sample in a study of T cells in Graves' hyperthyroidism and ophthalmopathy. MiXCR, applied by TCRdb to the multiplex PCR reads, yields one record per CDR3 protein. The sample contains some 720,000 distinct CDR3 sequences, over 15% of which appear only once. The material sequenced was blood. All receptors come from a man aged 18 to 30 with Graves' hyperthyroidism. Each CDR3 is given with its conserved first and last residue. D genes are given only for firm matches. The size field is filled for only some rows; it gives once, few, many or a size class.

V gene	clone size	J gene	D gene	CDR3 protein	CDR3 DNA
TRBV7-9	-	TRBJ1-1	-	CASSVAYTTEAFF	TGTGCCAGCAGCGTAGCGTATACCACTGAAGCTTTCTTT
TRBV5-1	few	TRBJ1-1	-	CASSLVGAMNTEAFF	TGCGCCAGCAGCTTGGTTGGGGCGATGAACACTGAAGCTTTCTTT
TRBV29-1	-	TRBJ1-1	-	CSVVGGWGTLNTEAFF	TGCAGCGTTGTTGGGGGATGGGGGACCTTGAACACTGAAGCTTTCTTT
TRBV9	few	TRBJ2-1	TRBD2	CASSAVPGLATEQFF	TGTGCCAGCAGCGCGGTTCCGGGACTAGCCACTGAGCAGTTCTTC
TRBV7-3	many	TRBJ2-7	-	CASSLTDGAEQYF	TGTGCCAGCAGCTTAACAGACGGCGCCGAGCAGTACTTC
TRBV27	many	TRBJ2-1	TRBD2	CASSLYGGELAGDEQFF	TGTGCCAGCAGTTTATATGGGGGGGAACTAGCTGGCGATGAGCAGTTCTTC
TRBV14	-	TRBJ2-1	-	CASSPVTGPGPYNEQFF	TGTGCCAGCAGCCCGGTGACAGGTCCCGGCCCCTACAATGAGCAGTTCTTC
TRBV15	-	TRBJ2-1	-	CATSRSRGGYNEQFF	TGTGCCACCAGCAGATCGCGAGGGGGTTACAATGAGCAGTTCTTC
TRBV4-1	-	TRBJ1-1	-	CASSQDRRSLNTEAFF	TGCGCCAGCAGCCAAGATCGGAGGTCCTTAAACACTGAAGCTTTCTTT
TRBV12-3/TRBV12-4	-	TRBJ2-3	-	CASSFFRSSTDTQYF	TGTGCCAGCAGTTTTTTCAGATCTAGCACAGATACGCAGTATTTT
TRBV6-5	-	TRBJ2-3	TRBD1	CASSYPRDRGTDTQYF	TGTGCCAGCAGTTACCCCCGGGACAGGGGCACAGATACGCAGTATTTT
TRBV30	few	TRBJ2-1	-	CAWSKPGPYNEQFF	TGTGCCTGGAGCAAACCGGGACCATACAATGAGCAGTTCTTC
TRBV29-1	few	TRBJ2-7	TRBD1	CSARDRGDYEQYF	TGCAGCGCCCGGGACAGAGGGGACTACGAGCAGTACTTC
TRBV28	-	TRBJ2-2	-	CASMEGNTGELFF	TGTGCCAGCATGGAGGGGAACACCGGGGAGCTGTTTTTT
TRBV20-1	-	TRBJ2-7	-	CSVRNPTYEQYF	TGCAGTGTCAGGAACCCGACTTACGAGCAGTACTTC
TRBV28	many	TRBJ2-1	TRBD2	CASSLVTSGIDEQFF	TGTGCCAGCAGTTTGGTCACTAGCGGGATTGACGAGCAGTTCTTC
TRBV5-6	few	TRBJ2-5	-	CASSGYKKTQYF	TGTGCCAGCAGCGGGTACAAGAAGACCCAGTACTTC
TRBV28	few	TRBJ2-3	TRBD2	CASSFRASGTYTDTQYF	TGTGCCAGCAGTTTTCGCGCTAGCGGGACCTACACAGATACGCAGTATTTT
TRBV20-1	many	TRBJ2-1	-	CSARDGTYNEQFF	TGCAGTGCTAGAGATGGGACCTACAATGAGCAGTTCTTC
TRBV12-3/TRBV12-4	few	TRBJ1-2	TRBD1	CASSLRLPGQGAYTF	TGTGCCAGCAGTTTAAGATTACCGGGACAGGGGGCCTACACCTTC
TRBV2	-	TRBJ1-5	-	CASSHDRDSYSNQPQHF	TGTGCCAGCAGTCACGACAGAGACAGCTATAGCAATCAGCCCCAGCATTTT
TRBV28	many	TRBJ2-7	-	CASSPYPGSGTYEQYF	TGTGCCAGCAGTCCCTACCCAGGTTCGGGAACCTACGAGCAGTACTTC
TRBV6-1	few	TRBJ1-2	-	CASSEQGGGGYTF	TGTGCCAGCAGTGAACAAGGAGGTGGTGGCTACACCTTC
TRBV4-1	-	TRBJ2-1	TRBD2	CASSRLATSGSRDEQFF	TGCGCCAGCAGCCGGTTAGCGACTAGCGGGAGTAGGGATGAGCAGTTCTTC